What follows describes a single T cell receptor beta chain. This clonotype was detected many times. What antigen it recognizes has not been identified. No much larger clonotype is one base removed from it; base qualities were not supplied. V is cut back by 5 bases and J by 2 bases, with 3 bases in the junction unmatched. Reading the germline V gene gives CDR1 SGHAT and CDR2 FQNNGV. The CDR3 runs 15 residues from the cysteine to the phenylalanine. Only CDR3 DNA is held: 45 bases, read in frame from base 1. These data belong to a study of spatial heterogeneity in lung cancer (dated by TCRdb to the late 2010s). At the level of the whole study: Samples were obtained from 70 to 85 patients with early-stage, untreated non-small cell lung cancer from the lung TRACERx cohort. Follow-up PBMC samples were sequenced whenever available, with a median time to follow-up of around 24 months after resection. Beta-chain transcripts were consistently detected in greater numbers than alpha-chain transcripts, which likely reflected higher beta-chain transcript abundance. In the raw uncorrected reads, each unique combination of TCR and UMI appeared on average more than ten times. In non-small cell lung cancer, the study made a quantitative comparison of TCR alpha and beta repertoires among multiple tumor regions, matched nontumor lung and blood. The study linked features of the TCR repertoire to counts of nonsynonymous mutations, which were determined by whole-exome sequencing of tumor tissue. At surgery, both alpha and beta chains were TCR-sequenced in about 200 tumor regions, fewer than 85 matched nontumor lung samples and a few dozen PBMC samples. Summary of the overall study and its limitations: Comparisons of baseline and follow-up blood repertoires included only around 14 patients. Confirming at a functional level the hypothesis that regional TCRs recognize regional mutations was considered to require additional single-cell paired TCR alpha and beta sequencing. Ubiquitous expanded tumor TCRs were detected in blood more often at tumor resection than at routine follow-up.

Reading the label with the study, this specimen's time point is: blood at routine non-recurrence follow-up after resection. For TCR sequencing, whole RNA was extracted from tumor and nontumor lung tissue, or from cryopreserved PBMC samples, and no cell sorting was done. A patient was chosen for TCR sequencing only when enough RNA was available from at least two tumor regions. The library was built by means of 5' RACE. The sample was run on a NextSeq 500. To allow correction of PCR and sequencing errors, the TCR library protocol tagged every TCR cDNA molecule with a unique molecular identifier. In the source study's methods: TCR identification, UMI-based error correction and CDR3 extraction were all carried out with Decombinator tools. TCRs above a frequency of 2 per 1,000, corresponding to the top 1% of the tumor frequency distribution, were defined as expanded. Each repertoire was subsampled 100 times to 5,000 TCRs, after which Renyi diversity was computed with the R vegan package. To build CDR3 similarity networks, amino acid triplet string-kernel similarity was used, and CDR3s were connected when their pairwise similarity was above 0.82. Using fastp at Q25 and MiXCR, TCRdb reprocessed the public reads and kept productive beta chains. Rows with one shared CDR3 protein collapse into an entry with the most common genes and DNA. The V and J calls reflect TCRdb's pipeline rather than the authors' work. The sample contains about 16,000 distinct CDR3 sequences, about 6% of them found a single time. About 26% of the sample goes to the ten largest clones.

The sequence joins TRBV11-2 to TRBJ2-1; TRBD1 agrees with 10 junctional bases. Specimen: PBMCs, collected at follow-up. This sequence originates from a male donor with early-stage non-small cell lung cancer. CDR3 protein: CASSIGTGAYNEQFF. The bases are TGTGCCAGCAGCATCGGGACAGGGGCCTACAATGAGCAGTTCTTC.